This entry lists 21 T cell receptor beta chains sequenced from one sample in a study of immune heterogeneity within non-small cell lung tumors. Template input was genomic DNA from bulk tumor (600 ng per sample). Doctors removed several biopsies from each primary tumor during surgery, keeping them far apart. The study enrolled patients with untreated, newly diagnosed non-small cell lung cancer who underwent curative surgery. Amplification of TCR beta CDR3 was performed by multiplex PCR with 32 V and 13 J primers. TCRdb reprocessed the multiplex PCR reads via MiXCR and lists one record per CDR3 protein. This table has some 4,500 distinct CDR3 sequences, less than 25% appearing once. The sequencing sample was made of lung tumor tissue. These receptors all come from a man aged 60-69 years with non-small cell lung cancer.

The chain uses TRBV11-2 and TRBJ2-5, with 8 bases that match TRBD1. The CDR3 spans 15 residues. The J segment lost 1 base and the V segment lost 0 bases, leaving 1 base of the junction unmatched. Germline CDR1 is SGHAT and CDR2 is FQNNGV. This CDR3 reads CASSLDRGRQETQYF. Written as DNA, the CDR3 is TGTGCCAGCAGCTTAGACAGGGGGCGCCAAGAGACCCAGTACTTC.

The gene calls are TRBV20-1 and TRBJ2-1, with 8 nucleotides matching TRBD2. CDR1 DFQATT and CDR2 SNEGSKA come from the germline V gene (reference sequence). CDR3 length: 16 amino acids. With 0 bases clipped from V and 5 bases from J, the junction kept 9 bases outside the gene matches. The CDR3 loop is CSARDKLAAWNNEQFF. CDR3 sequence (DNA): TGCAGTGCTAGAGACAAACTAGCGGCGTGGAACAATGAGCAGTTCTTC.

The chain recombines TRBV29-1 with TRBJ2-5, with a possible D match to TRBD2 (6 bases). Germline CDR1 SQVTM, CDR2 ANQGSEA. V was pared by 4 bases and J by 5 bases, with 11 bases between. The CDR3 consists of 12 residues. The CDR3 spells CSVGTGGETQYF. The CDR3 DNA reads as TGCAGCGTTGGAACAGGAGGGGAGACCCAGTACTTC. Full variable domain (remainder filled in from reference TRBV29-1 and TRBJ2-5): SAVISQKPSRDICQRGTSLTIQCQVDSQVTMMFWYRQQPGQSLTLIATANQGSEATYESGFVIDKFPISRPNLTFSTLTVSNMSPEDSSIYLCSVGTGGETQYFGPGTRLLVL.

Sample share makes this clonotype medium-sized. The V gene is TRBV12-3 or TRBV12-4, the J gene TRBJ2-7; D unresolved. The CDR3 is 12 amino acids. V lost 8 bases and J lost 2, with 10 bases in between. Written as DNA, the CDR3 is TGTGCCAGCGGACGGTTAGCCTACGAGCAGTACTTC. Its protein is CASGRLAYEQYF.

In its sample, this clonotype is medium-sized. The chain recombines TRBV20-1 with TRBJ1-6; D not resolved. The germline gives CDR1 DFQATT, CDR2 SNEGSKA (reference sequence). The CDR3 totals 13 residues. Trimming stripped 3 bases from V and 8 bases from J, with 11 bases between. The CDR3 protein is CSASTGKDSPLHF. The DNA for the CDR3 is TGCAGTGCTAGTACTGGGAAGGATTCACCCCTCCACTTT.

The rearrangement joins TRBV19 to TRBJ1-1, with D possibly being TRBD1 (5 bases). CDR3 length: 14 residues. Germline CDR1 and CDR2: LNHDA and SQIVND (reference sequence). Trimming removed 5 bases at V and 5 bases at J, with 15 bases between. CDR3 in DNA: TGTGCCAGTAGTGCGCAGGGAATTTGGACTGAAGCTTTCTTT. It specifies CASSAQGIWTEAFF.

Points on this clonotype: Mismatch with germline at one junction end may stem from a read error. The chain links TRBV28 to TRBJ1-1, with D maybe TRBD1 (5 bases). Germline lookup yields CDR1 MDHEN and CDR2 SYDVKM. The CDR3 sequence is 13 residues long. The CDR3 here is CASSSGTNTEAFF. DNA for the CDR3: TGTGCAAGCAGTTCAGGGACGAACACTGAAGCTTTCTTT.

By share, this clonotype counts as medium-sized (0.01 to 0.1%). The chain uses TRBV19 and TRBJ1-2; no firm D call. Germline CDR1 LNHDA, CDR2 SQIVND (reference sequence). V was clipped by 9 bases and J by 4 bases, with 15 bases between them. The CDR3 loop spans 13 amino acids. The CDR3 DNA sequence: TGTGCCAGCACCCGGGAGCAGACCTATGGCTACACCTTC. Residues: CASTREQTYGYTF.

This clonotype qualifies as medium-sized. This chain joins TRBV9 and TRBJ2-7, with a tentative D call TRBD1 (6 bases). Trimming pared 5 bases from V and 3 bases from J, leaving 15 bases between. Germline values: CDR1 SGDLS, CDR2 YYNGEE. This CDR3 contains 14 residues. The CDR3 sequence: CASSPDRTDYEQYF. In DNA, the CDR3 is TGTGCCAGCAGTCCGGACAGAACCGACTACGAGCAGTACTTC.

Written as DNA, the CDR3 is TGTGCCACCAGCAGCCGAGGAGTGGGGCGGGAGACCCAGTACTTC. Amino acids: CATSSRGVGRETQYF. V usage is TRBV15 and J usage is TRBJ2-5, with D possibly matching TRBD1 (5 bases). The CDR3 sequence is 15 residues long. V was trimmed by 3 bases and J by 5 bases, leaving 16 bases between them. The germline gives CDR1 LNHNV, CDR2 YYDKDF (reference sequence).

The chain links TRBV3-1 to TRBJ2-7, with TRBD2 identical over 10 bases. Germline CDR1 and CDR2: LGHDT and YNNKEL (reference sequence). Trimming cost V 7 bases and J 1 base; bases outside gene matches: 7. CDR3 length equals 15 residues. CDR3 sequence: CASIRASGRSYEQYF. CDR3 DNA sequence: TGTGCCAGCATCCGGGCTAGCGGGAGATCCTACGAGCAGTACTTC.

The rearrangement uses TRBV7-3 and TRBJ2-7; D is unresolved. With 5 bases removed from V and 3 bases from J, the gap between germline ends came to 11 bases. Looked up from germline, CDR1 is SGHTA and CDR2 is FQGTGA. The CDR3 covers 13 residues. CDR3: CASSNGRIYEQYF. CDR3 DNA sequence: TGTGCCAGCAGCAACGGACGGATCTACGAGCAGTACTTC.

The chain uses TRBV2 and TRBJ2-7; D not resolved. The CDR3 consists of 14 residues. V was cut by 2 bases and J by 0 bases, with 8 bases left in between. Germline CDR1 SNHLY, CDR2 FYNNEI. The CDR3 DNA is TGTGCCAGCAGTGAACCGTGGCCCTCCTACGAGCAGTACTTC. Residues: CASSEPWPSYEQYF.

On this clonotype: An end of the junction differs from the germline gene, which may be a read error. V is TRBV6-1 and J is TRBJ2-7; D perhaps matches TRBD2 (6 bases). The CDR3 is made up of 13 amino acids. CDR1 is MNHNS, CDR2 SASEGT, per germline. The CDR3, as DNA: TGTGCCAGCAGTAAAGCGGGCCCGGGAGAGCGGTACTTC. It is translated as CASSKAGPGERYF.

The chain links TRBV27 to TRBJ1-1, with D possibly matching TRBD1 (5 bases). Deletions cut 2 bases from V and 4 bases from J, with 8 bases between. The germline V gene encodes CDR1 MNHEY and CDR2 SMNVEV (reference sequence). This CDR3 has 13 amino acids. CDR3 DNA: TGTGCCAGCAGTTTAGGAAGGGGCACTGAAGCTTTCTTT. This gives the protein CASSLGRGTEAFF.

This clonotype is medium-sized within its sample. The chain carries TRBV28 and TRBJ2-7, with a weak D call TRBD2 (6 bases). Trimming removed 3 bases at V and 5 bases at J, with 14 bases between. The germline V gene encodes CDR1 MDHEN and CDR2 SYDVKM. The CDR3 length is 14 residues. In DNA form, the CDR3 reads TGTGCCAGCAGTTTGGGCGGGGAGACGGACGAGCAGTACTTC. This translates into CASSLGGETDEQYF.

The chain links TRBV14 to TRBJ1-1, with D possibly being TRBD1 (5 bases). Looked up from germline, CDR1 is SGHDN and CDR2 is FVKESK. The CDR3 is 13 amino acids. V gave up 3 bases and J gave up 0 bases, with 5 bases separating them. This CDR3 reads CASSQTVNTEAFF. As DNA, the CDR3 is TGTGCCAGCAGCCAGACAGTGAACACTGAAGCTTTCTTT.

This clonotype counts as medium-sized. V usage is TRBV12-3 or TRBV12-4 and J usage is TRBJ2-1, with D unclear. The germline V and J ends were trimmed by 3 bases and 6 bases, with 9 bases remaining between them. CDR3 length: 13 amino acids. CDR3 DNA: TGTGCCAGCAGTTTTGATTTTCGCAATGAGCAGTTCTTC. Its translation is CASSFDFRNEQFF.

By its share, this clonotype is medium-sized. The chain recombines TRBV30 with TRBJ2-7; D might be TRBD1 or TRBD2, each matching 5 bases. Germline CDR1 and CDR2: GTSNPN and SVGIG (reference sequence). This CDR3 region has 16 residues. V lost 2 bases and J lost 2, with 19 bases in between. The DNA for the CDR3 is TGTGCCTGGAGTTTTTTTAGAGCGGACACCGCCTACGAGCAGTACTTC. It encodes CAWSFFRADTAYEQYF.

In this sample, this clonotype is medium-sized. CDR3 protein: CASSESRGTAYGYTF. In DNA, the CDR3 is TGCGCCAGCAGTGAGTCGAGAGGGACAGCCTATGGCTACACCTTC. The gene calls are TRBV10-2 and TRBJ1-2, with TRBD1 matching over 7 bases. The germline V gene encodes CDR1 WSHSY and CDR2 SAAADI. V lost 0 bases to trimming and J lost 4 bases; unmatched junction nucleotides: 5. This CDR3 is 15 amino acids long.

This clonotype has only a few counts. The chain uses TRBV15 and TRBJ1-4; TRBD1 matches at 8 bases. CDR1 is LNHNV and CDR2 is YYDKDF in the germline V gene (reference sequence). Trimming cost V 0 bases and J 8 bases; bases outside gene matches: 2. The CDR3 consists of 14 residues. CDR3 DNA sequence: TGTGCCACCAGCAGAGATCAGGGGGCGGAAAAACTGTTTTTT. Protein: CATSRDQGAEKLFF.